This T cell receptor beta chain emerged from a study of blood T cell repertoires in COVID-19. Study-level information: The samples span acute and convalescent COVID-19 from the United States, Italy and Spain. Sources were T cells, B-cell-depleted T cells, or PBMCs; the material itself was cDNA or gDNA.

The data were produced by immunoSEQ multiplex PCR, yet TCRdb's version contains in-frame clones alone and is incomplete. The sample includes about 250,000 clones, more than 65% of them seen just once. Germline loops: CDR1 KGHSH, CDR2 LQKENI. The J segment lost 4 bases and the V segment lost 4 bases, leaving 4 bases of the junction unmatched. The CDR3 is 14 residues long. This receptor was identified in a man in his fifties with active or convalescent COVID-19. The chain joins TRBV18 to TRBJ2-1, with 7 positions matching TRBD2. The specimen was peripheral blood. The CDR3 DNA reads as TGTGCCAGCTCACGGGGGGGGTCTTACAATGAGCAGTTCTTC. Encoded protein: CASSRGGSYNEQFF. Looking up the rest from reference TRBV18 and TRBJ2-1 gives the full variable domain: NAGVMQNPRHLVRRRGQEARLRCSPMKGHSHVYWYRQLPEEGLKFMVYLQKENIIDESGMPKERFSAEFPKEGPSILRIQQVVRGDSAAYFCASSRGGSYNEQFFGPGTRLTVL.